This T cell receptor beta chain was found in a study of T cells in Graves' hyperthyroidism and ophthalmopathy. Looking at the study overall: Peripheral blood was obtained at initial diagnosis, preceding any treatment.

The CDR3 has 16 amino acids. Germline-derived CDR1 and CDR2 are SGHDN and FVKESK. Points on this clonotype: Its target is not known. A much larger clone sits a single nucleotide away, making a read error possible.

Study-wide points: Ophthalmopathy stood apart from stable hyperthyroidism in a 13 V-J model. Most thyroid clonotypes that were expanded above 0.001 also turned up in blood.

Amplification yielded TCR beta CDR3 regions, with RNA transcripts as the source. Initially, a first-round RT-PCR of the TCR CDR3 employed the HTBI primer set. Via MiXCR, TCRdb re-called the multiplex PCR reads, giving one row per CDR3 protein. Of about 360,000 distinct CDR3 sequences in the sample, about 13% are singletons; the top ten hold around a tenth. The source is a woman aged 18 to 35 with Graves' hyperthyroidism. The source material was blood. The chain is built from TRBV14 and TRBJ2-1, with TRBD1 matching over 12 bases. The better agreement between TRBJ2-7 and the DNA end casts doubt on the J call. CDR3 residues: CASSQTGTGGYNEQYF. The CDR3 DNA reads TGTGCCAGCAGCCAGACCGGGACAGGGGGCTACAATGAGCAGTACTTC.